This is a list of T cell receptor beta chains from one sample in a study of CD8 T cells in Susac syndrome. MiXCR was run by TCRdb on the immunoSEQ multiplex PCR reads, yielding one entry per CDR3 protein. The table records 100,000 to 150,000 distinct CDR3 sequences, approximately 96% of them present only once. The sample consisted of CD8+ T cells from PBMCs. Receptors originate from a human donor with Susac syndrome. The CDR3 runs from the conserved cysteine through the conserved F or W. The order of the fields is D gene, V gene, clone size, J gene, CDR3 protein, CDR3 DNA. A D gene is named only where the DNA matches it firmly. The size entry is marked missing in some rows and otherwise reads once, few, many or a size class.

D: TRBD2; V: TRBV9; size: once; J: TRBJ2-1; CDR3: CASSDRTSGGDNEQFF; DNA: TGTGCCAGCAGCGACCGGACTAGCGGGGGGGACAATGAGCAGTTCTTC
D: -; V: TRBV21-1; size: -; J: TRBJ2-1; CDR3: CASSNFPPSSYNEQFF; DNA: TGTGCCAGCAGCAACTTCCCTCCGAGCTCCTACAATGAGCAGTTCTTC
D: -; V: TRBV3-1; size: -; J: TRBJ1-5; CDR3: CASSPGTAFEEPQHF; DNA: TGTGCCAGCAGCCCCGGGACGGCTTTTGAAGAGCCCCAGCATTTT
D: -; V: TRBV13; size: -; J: TRBJ2-1; CDR3: CASSSDGNEQFF; DNA: TGTGCCAGCAGCTCGGACGGGAATGAGCAGTTCTTC
D: TRBD1; V: TRBV9; size: -; J: TRBJ2-5; CDR3: CASSVEQGTMETQYF; DNA: TGTGCCAGCAGCGTAGAACAGGGGACGATGGAGACCCAGTACTTC
D: -; V: TRBV27; size: -; J: TRBJ2-2; CDR3: CASSLWSANTGELFF; DNA: TGTGCCAGCAGTTTATGGTCCGCGAACACCGGGGAGCTGTTTTTT
D: -; V: TRBV2; size: -; J: TRBJ2-1; CDR3: CASSERQEYNEQFF; DNA: TGTGCCAGCAGTGAACGACAGGAATACAATGAGCAGTTCTTC
D: -; V: TRBV5-1; size: -; J: TRBJ2-5; CDR3: CAQLQETQYF; DNA: TGCGCCCAATTGCAAGAGACCCAGTACTTC
D: -; V: TRBV20-1; size: -; J: TRBJ2-5; CDR3: CSASWYETQYF; DNA: TGCAGTGCTAGTTGGTACGAGACCCAGTACTTC
D: -; V: TRBV7-9; size: -; J: TRBJ2-5; CDR3: CASSLVMTELQETQYF; DNA: TGTGCCAGCAGCTTAGTAATGACGGAGCTCCAGGAGACCCAGTACTTC
D: -; V: TRBV21-1; size: -; J: TRBJ1-1; CDR3: CASSKRVALGRFF; DNA: TGTGCCAGCAGCAAAAGGGTAGCCCTGGGACGGTTCTTT
D: TRBD2; V: TRBV14; size: -; J: TRBJ2-3; CDR3: CASSQLAGASTDTQYF; DNA: TGTGCCAGCAGCCAGTTAGCGGGAGCTAGCACAGATACGCAGTATTTT
D: TRBD2; V: TRBV4-1; size: -; J: TRBJ2-3; CDR3: CASSQEPVTSGFTDTQYF; DNA: TGCGCCAGCAGCCAAGAGCCCGTGACTAGCGGATTCACAGATACGCAGTATTTT
D: TRBD2; V: TRBV5-1; size: -; J: TRBJ2-1; CDR3: CASSMTSGWENEQFF; DNA: TGCGCCAGCAGCATGACTAGCGGGTGGGAGAATGAGCAGTTCTTC
D: TRBD2; V: TRBV7-4; size: -; J: TRBJ2-7; CDR3: CASSFPDGAGAPTYEQYF; DNA: TGTGCCAGCAGCTTCCCTGATGGAGCGGGGGCACCTACCTACGAGCAGTACTTC
D: TRBD2; V: TRBV5-6; size: -; J: TRBJ2-5; CDR3: CASSWDGTSGGDQETQYF; DNA: TGTGCCAGCAGCTGGGACGGGACTAGCGGGGGGGATCAAGAGACCCAGTACTTC
D: -; V: TRBV14; size: few; J: TRBJ2-7; CDR3: CASSQEEGYEQYF; DNA: TGTGCCAGCAGCCAAGAGGAGGGCTACGAGCAGTACTTC
D: -; V: TRBV5-4; size: -; J: TRBJ2-7; CDR3: CASSLDQGWEQYF; DNA: TGTGCCAGCAGCTTGGACCAGGGGTGGGAGCAGTACTTC
D: -; V: TRBV7-9; size: -; J: TRBJ1-2; CDR3: CASSLVEGSFYGYTF; DNA: TGTGCCAGCAGCTTAGTAGAGGGGTCATTCTATGGCTACACCTTC